This section outlines one T cell receptor beta chain sequence together with its context. Its antigen remains unidentified. These data are taken from a study of response to subunit inactivated influenza vaccine. Study observations and caveats: Authors suggested each seasonal flu vaccination may recruit only limited numbers of new T cells.

TCRdb called the RT-PCR reads again in MiXCR, with one record for every CDR3 protein. The table records 450,000 to 600,000 distinct CDR3 sequences, 15% to 20% of them present only once. CDR3 size: 11 residues. Trimming removed 5 bases from V and 1 base from J, with 4 bases in between. Looked up from germline, CDR1 is DFQATT and CDR2 is SNEGSKA (reference sequence). This clonotype originated in a man between 50 and 75 years old who received an inactivated influenza vaccine. This chain connects TRBV20-1 to TRBJ2-3; no firm D call. Sequencing was performed on CD4+ T cells sorted from PBMCs, taken less than 30 months after vaccination. CDR3 sequence: CSAGGTDTQYF. In DNA form, the CDR3 reads TGCAGTGCTGGGGGCACAGATACGCAGTATTTT.